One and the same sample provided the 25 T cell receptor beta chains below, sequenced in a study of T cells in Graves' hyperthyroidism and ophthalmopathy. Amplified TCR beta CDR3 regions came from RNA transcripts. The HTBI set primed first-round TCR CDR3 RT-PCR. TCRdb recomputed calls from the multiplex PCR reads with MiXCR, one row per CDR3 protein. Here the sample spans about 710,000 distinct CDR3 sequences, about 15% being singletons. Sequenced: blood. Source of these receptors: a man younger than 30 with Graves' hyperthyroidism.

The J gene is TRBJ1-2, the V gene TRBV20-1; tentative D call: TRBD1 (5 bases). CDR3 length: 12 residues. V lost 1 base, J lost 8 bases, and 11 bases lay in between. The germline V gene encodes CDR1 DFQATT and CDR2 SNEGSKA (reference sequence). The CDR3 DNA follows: TGCAGTGCTAGAGGGCCAGGGAACGGCTACACCTTC. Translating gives CSARGPGNGYTF.

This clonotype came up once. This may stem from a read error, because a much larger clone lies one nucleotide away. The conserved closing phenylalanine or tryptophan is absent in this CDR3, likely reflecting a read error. DNA of the CDR3: TGTGCCAGCAGTCCAGGCACTACTCCTAGCACAGATACGCAGTATCTT. Translation: CASSPGTTPSTDTQYL. The chain joins TRBV27 to TRBJ2-3; D call uncertain. The ends were cut back, 5 bases at V and 0 bases at J, with 15 bases in the middle. CDR1 and CDR2 (germline): MNHEY, SMNVEV (reference sequence). The CDR3 runs 16 residues.

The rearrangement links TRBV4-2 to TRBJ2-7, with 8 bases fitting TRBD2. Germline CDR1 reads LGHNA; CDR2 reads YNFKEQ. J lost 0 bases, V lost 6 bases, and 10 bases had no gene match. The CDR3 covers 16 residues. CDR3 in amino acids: CASSLWAGGSSYEQYF. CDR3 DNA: TGTGCCAGCAGTCTTTGGGCGGGAGGAAGCTCCTACGAGCAGTACTTC.

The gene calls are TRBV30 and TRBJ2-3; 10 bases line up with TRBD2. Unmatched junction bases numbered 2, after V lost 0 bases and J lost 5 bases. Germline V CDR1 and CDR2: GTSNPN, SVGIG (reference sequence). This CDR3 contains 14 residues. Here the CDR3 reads CAWSVLAGGDTQYF. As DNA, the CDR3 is TGTGCCTGGAGTGTTTTAGCGGGAGGAGATACGCAGTATTTT.

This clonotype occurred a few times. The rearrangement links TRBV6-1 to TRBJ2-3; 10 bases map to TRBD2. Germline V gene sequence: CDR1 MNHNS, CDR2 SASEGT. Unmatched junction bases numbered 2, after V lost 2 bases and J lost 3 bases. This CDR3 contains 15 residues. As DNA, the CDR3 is TGTGCCAGCAGTGAACCGGGACTAGCGACAGATACGCAGTATTTT. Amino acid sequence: CASSEPGLATDTQYF.

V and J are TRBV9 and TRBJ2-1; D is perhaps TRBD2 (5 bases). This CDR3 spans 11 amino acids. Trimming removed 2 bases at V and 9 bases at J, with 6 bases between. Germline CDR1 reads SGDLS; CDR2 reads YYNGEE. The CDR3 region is CASSVGVEQFF. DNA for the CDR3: TGTGCCAGCAGCGTGGGAGTTGAGCAGTTCTTC.

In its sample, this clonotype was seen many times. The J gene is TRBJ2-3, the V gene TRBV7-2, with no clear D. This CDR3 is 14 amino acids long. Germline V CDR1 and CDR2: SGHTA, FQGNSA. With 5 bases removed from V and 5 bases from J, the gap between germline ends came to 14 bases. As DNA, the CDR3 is TGTGCCAGCAGCCCCCGGACCGTCAGAGATACGCAGTATTTT. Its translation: CASSPRTVRDTQYF.

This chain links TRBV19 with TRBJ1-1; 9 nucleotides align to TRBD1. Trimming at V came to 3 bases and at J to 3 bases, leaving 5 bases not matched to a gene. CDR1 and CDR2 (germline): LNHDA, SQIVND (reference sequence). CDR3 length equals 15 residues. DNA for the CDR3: TGTGCCAGTAGTATCGCCAGGGACAGGGACACTGAAGCTTTCTTT. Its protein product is CASSIARDRDTEAFF.

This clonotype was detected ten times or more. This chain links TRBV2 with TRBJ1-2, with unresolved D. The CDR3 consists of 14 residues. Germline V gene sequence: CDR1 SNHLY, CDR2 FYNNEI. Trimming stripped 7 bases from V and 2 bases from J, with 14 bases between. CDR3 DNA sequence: TGTGCCAGCATTTGGACGCAAGGGAACTATGGCTACACCTTC. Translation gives CASIWTQGNYGYTF. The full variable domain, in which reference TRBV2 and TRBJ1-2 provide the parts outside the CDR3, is EPEVTQTPSHQVTQMGQEVILRCVPISNHLYFYWYRQILGQKVEFLVSFYNNEISEKSEIFDDQFSVERPDGSNFTLKIRSTKLEDSAMYFCASIWTQGNYGYTFGSGTRLTVV.

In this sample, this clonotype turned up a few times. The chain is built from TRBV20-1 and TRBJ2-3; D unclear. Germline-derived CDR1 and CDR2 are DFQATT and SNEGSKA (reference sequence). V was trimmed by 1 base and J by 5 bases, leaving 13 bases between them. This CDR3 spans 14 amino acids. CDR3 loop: CSARVANSGDTQYF. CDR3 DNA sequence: TGCAGTGCTAGAGTGGCTAACTCCGGAGATACGCAGTATTTT.

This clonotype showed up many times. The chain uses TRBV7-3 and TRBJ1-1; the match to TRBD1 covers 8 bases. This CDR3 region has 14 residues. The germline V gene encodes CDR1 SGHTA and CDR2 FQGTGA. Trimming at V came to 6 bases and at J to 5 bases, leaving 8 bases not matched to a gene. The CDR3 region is CASSSQGAGTEAFF. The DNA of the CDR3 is TGTGCCAGCAGTTCCCAGGGGGCGGGGACTGAAGCTTTCTTT.

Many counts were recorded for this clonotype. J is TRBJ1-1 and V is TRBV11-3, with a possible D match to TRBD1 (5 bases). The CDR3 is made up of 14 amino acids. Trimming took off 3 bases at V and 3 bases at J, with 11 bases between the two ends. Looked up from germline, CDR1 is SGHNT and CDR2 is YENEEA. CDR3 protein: CASSFSGSDTEAFF. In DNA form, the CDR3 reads TGTGCCAGCAGCTTCTCAGGGTCGGACACTGAAGCTTTCTTT.

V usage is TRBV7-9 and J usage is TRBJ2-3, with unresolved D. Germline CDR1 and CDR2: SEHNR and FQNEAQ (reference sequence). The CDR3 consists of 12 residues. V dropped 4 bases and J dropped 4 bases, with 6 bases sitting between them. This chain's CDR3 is CASSSMADTQYF. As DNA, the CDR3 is TGTGCCAGCAGCTCAATGGCAGATACGCAGTATTTT.

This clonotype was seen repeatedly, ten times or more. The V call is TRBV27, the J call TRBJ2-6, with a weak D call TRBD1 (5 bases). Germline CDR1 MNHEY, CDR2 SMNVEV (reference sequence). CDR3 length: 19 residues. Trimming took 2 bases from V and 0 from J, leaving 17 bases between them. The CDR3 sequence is CASSLLGGARSSGANVLTF. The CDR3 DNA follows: TGTGCCAGCAGTTTACTGGGTGGGGCGCGAAGCTCTGGGGCCAACGTCCTGACTTTC.

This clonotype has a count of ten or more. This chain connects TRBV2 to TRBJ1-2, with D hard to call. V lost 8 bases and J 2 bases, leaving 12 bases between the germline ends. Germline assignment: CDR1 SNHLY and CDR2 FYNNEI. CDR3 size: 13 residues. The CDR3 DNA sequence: TGTGCCAGCCTGGATTGGCACAACTATGGCTACACCTTC. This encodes CASLDWHNYGYTF. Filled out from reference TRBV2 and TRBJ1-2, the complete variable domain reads EPEVTQTPSHQVTQMGQEVILRCVPISNHLYFYWYRQILGQKVEFLVSFYNNEISEKSEIFDDQFSVERPDGSNFTLKIRSTKLEDSAMYFCASLDWHNYGYTFGSGTRLTVV.

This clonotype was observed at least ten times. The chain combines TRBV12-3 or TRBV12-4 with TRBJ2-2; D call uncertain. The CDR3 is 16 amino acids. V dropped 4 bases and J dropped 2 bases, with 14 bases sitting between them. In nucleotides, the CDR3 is TGTGCCAGCAGTTGGTCGACCGGACGTAACACCGGGGAGCTGTTTTTT. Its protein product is CASSWSTGRNTGELFF.

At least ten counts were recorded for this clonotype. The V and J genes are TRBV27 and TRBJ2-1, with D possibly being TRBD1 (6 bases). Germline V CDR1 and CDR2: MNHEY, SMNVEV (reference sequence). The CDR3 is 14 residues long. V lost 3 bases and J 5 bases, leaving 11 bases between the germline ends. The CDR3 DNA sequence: TGTGCCAGCAGTTTCTGGGGGCGCAACAATGAGCAGTTCTTC. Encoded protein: CASSFWGRNNEQFF.

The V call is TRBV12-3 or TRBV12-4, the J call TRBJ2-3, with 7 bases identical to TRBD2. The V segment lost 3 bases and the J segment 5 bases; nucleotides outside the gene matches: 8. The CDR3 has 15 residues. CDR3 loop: CASSLNPGGRDTQYF. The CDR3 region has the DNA TGTGCCAGCAGTTTGAACCCGGGAGGTAGAGATACGCAGTATTTT.

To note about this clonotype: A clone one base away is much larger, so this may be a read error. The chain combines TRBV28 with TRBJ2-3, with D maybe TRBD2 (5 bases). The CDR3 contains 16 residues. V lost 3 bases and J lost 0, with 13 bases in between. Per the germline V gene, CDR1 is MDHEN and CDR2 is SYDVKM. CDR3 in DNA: TGTGCCAGCAGTTTCGGGGAACGCAGGAGCACAGATACGCAGTATTTT. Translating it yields CASSFGERRSTDTQYF.

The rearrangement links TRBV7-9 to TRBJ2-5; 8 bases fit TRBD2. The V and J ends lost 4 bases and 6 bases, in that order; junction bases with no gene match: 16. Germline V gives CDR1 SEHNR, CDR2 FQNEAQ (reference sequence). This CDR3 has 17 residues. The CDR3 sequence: CASSSGDSGTMAKTQYF. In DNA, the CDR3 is TGTGCCAGCAGCTCAGGGGATAGCGGGACAATGGCGAAGACCCAGTACTTC.

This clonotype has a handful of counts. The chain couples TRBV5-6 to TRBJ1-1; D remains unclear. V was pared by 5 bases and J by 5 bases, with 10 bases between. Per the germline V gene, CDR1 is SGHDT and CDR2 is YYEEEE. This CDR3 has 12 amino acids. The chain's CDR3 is CASRTGKTEAFF. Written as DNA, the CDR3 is TGTGCCAGCAGGACTGGAAAGACTGAAGCTTTCTTT.

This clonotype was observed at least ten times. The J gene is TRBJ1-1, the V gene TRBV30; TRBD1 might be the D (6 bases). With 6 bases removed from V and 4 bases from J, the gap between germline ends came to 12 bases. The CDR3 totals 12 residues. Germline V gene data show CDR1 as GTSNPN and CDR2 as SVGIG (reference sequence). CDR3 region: CACGGLGTEAFF. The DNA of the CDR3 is TGTGCCTGTGGGGGGCTGGGCACTGAAGCTTTCTTT.

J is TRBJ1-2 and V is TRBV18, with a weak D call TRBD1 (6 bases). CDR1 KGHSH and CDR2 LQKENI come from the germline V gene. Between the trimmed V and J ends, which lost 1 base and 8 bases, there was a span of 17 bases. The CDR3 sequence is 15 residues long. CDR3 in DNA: TGTGCCAGCTCACCACGTGCGGCAGGGGCGGAAGGCTACACCTTC. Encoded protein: CASSPRAAGAEGYTF. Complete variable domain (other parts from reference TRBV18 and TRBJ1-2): NAGVMQNPRHLVRRRGQEARLRCSPMKGHSHVYWYRQLPEEGLKFMVYLQKENIIDESGMPKERFSAEFPKEGPSILRIQQVVRGDSAAYFCASSPRAAGAEGYTFGSGTRLTVV.

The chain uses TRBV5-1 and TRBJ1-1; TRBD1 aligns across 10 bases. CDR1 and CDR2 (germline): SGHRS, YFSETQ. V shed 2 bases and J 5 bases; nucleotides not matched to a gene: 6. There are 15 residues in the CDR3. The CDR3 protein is CASSLIGQGGTEAFF. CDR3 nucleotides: TGCGCCAGCAGCTTAATCGGACAGGGGGGGACTGAAGCTTTCTTT.

The DNA for the CDR3 is TGTGCCAGTAGTAAAATCGCCGGGACAGGGCACTACGAGCAGTACTTC. Translation gives CASSKIAGTGHYEQYF. This sequence joins TRBV19 and TRBJ2-7; 9 nucleotides align to TRBD1. The CDR3 is 16 residues long. Germline loops: CDR1 LNHDA, CDR2 SQIVND (reference sequence). With V trimmed by 4 bases and J by 3 bases, 10 bases remained unmatched.